Following are 23 T cell receptor beta chains from one sample sequenced in a study of blood T cell repertoires in COVID-19. Profiling relied on immunoSEQ multiplex PCR, and the TCRdb table lists in-frame clones only, not all of them. The table has 140,000 to 150,000 clones, around 84% seen once; the top ten hold roughly 13%. Sequenced sample: peripheral blood. The receptors shown here come from a man aged 60-69 years with active or convalescent COVID-19.

The gene calls are TRBV19 and TRBJ1-1; 7 nucleotides match TRBD1. CDR1 is LNHDA and CDR2 is SQIVND in the germline V gene (reference sequence). CDR3 length: 15 residues. The V segment lost 5 bases and the J segment 4 bases; nucleotides outside the gene matches: 10. CDR3 in amino acids: CASSPDRVLGTEAFF. The CDR3 coding sequence is TGTGCCAGTAGTCCCGACAGGGTCCTCGGCACTGAAGCTTTCTTT.

The chain joins TRBV6-5 to TRBJ1-3, with 8 bases fitting TRBD1. The V and J ends lost 5 bases and 4 bases, in that order; junction bases with no gene match: 4. The CDR3 spans 14 residues. The germline V gene encodes CDR1 MNHEY and CDR2 SVGAGI. CDR3 DNA sequence: TGTGCCAGCAGTCCGACAGGGGTAGGAAACACCATATATTTT. It specifies CASSPTGVGNTIYF.

V usage is TRBV29-1 and J usage is TRBJ2-3; D not resolved. This CDR3 is built from 14 residues. Germline lookup yields CDR1 SQVTM and CDR2 ANQGSEA. V shed 1 base and J shed 2 bases, with 10 bases lying between them. Written as DNA, the CDR3 is TGCAGCGTTGAAGGGCACGCCGTCACAGATACGCAGTATTTT. It is translated as CSVEGHAVTDTQYF.

This clone occurred a few times. The CDR3 nucleotides read TGTGCCATCAGTGAGTTACAGGGGCCCTACGAGCAGTACTTC. Amino acids: CAISELQGPYEQYF. This chain connects TRBV10-3 to TRBJ2-7, with 7 bases identical to TRBD1. Germline lookup yields CDR1 ENHRY and CDR2 SYGVKD. This CDR3 contains 14 residues. Trimming at V came to 1 base and at J to 2 bases, leaving 2 bases not matched to a gene.

This chain connects TRBV21-1 to TRBJ2-7; the table's D gene call, TRBD2, was not cross checked with the DNA. TRBV21-1 is classified as a pseudogene. This CDR3 has 15 residues. The CDR3 bases are TGTGCCAGCAGCAAAGGGAGGAGACGGGCTTACGAGCAGTACTTC. This translates into CASSKGRRRAYEQYF.

The rearrangement uses TRBV24-1 and TRBJ2-1; tentatively, D is TRBD1 (5 bases). The V and J ends lost 2 bases and 9 bases respectively, with 7 bases between them. The CDR3 extends over 12 amino acids. Germline CDR1 is KGHDR and CDR2 is SFDVKD. The CDR3: CATSDYRGEQFF. The CDR3, as DNA: TGTGCCACCAGTGATTATAGGGGTGAGCAGTTCTTC.

This sequence joins TRBV14 and TRBJ1-1; D unresolved. Per the germline V gene, CDR1 is SGHDN and CDR2 is FVKESK. Trimming pared 0 bases from V and 3 bases from J, leaving 14 bases between. The CDR3 consists of 16 residues. The CDR3 protein is CASSQDKPLRYTEAFF. CDR3 nucleotide sequence: TGTGCCAGCAGCCAAGATAAGCCCTTAAGATACACTGAAGCTTTCTTT.

The rearrangement joins TRBV7-2 to TRBJ2-5; no firm D call. CDR3 length equals 13 residues. Germline CDR1 reads SGHTA; CDR2 reads FQGNSA. Trimming left V 4 bases short and J 4 bases short, with 10 bases between. CDR3 bases: TGTGCCAGCAGCTCCCTTAGCCGAGAGACCCAGTACTTC. Protein: CASSSLSRETQYF.

The chain carries TRBV7-9 and TRBJ2-5, with D possibly matching TRBD1 (6 bases). Trimming removed 5 bases from V and 2 bases from J, with 21 bases in between. Germline V lookup: CDR1 SEHNR, CDR2 FQNEAQ (reference sequence). The CDR3 sequence is 17 residues long. CDR3 sequence reads: CASSRTPLDRRQETQYF. CDR3 DNA sequence: TGTGCCAGCAGCCGTACACCGCTCGACAGGAGACAAGAGACCCAGTACTTC.

This clone was seen a single time. V usage is TRBV24-1 and J usage is TRBJ2-2; 10 bases map to TRBD2. The CDR3 length is 17 residues. The ends lost 1 base at V and 3 bases at J; junction bases unmatched: 4. The germline gives CDR1 KGHDR, CDR2 SFDVKD. The DNA of the CDR3 is TGTGCCACCAGTGATTTAACGAGCGGGAGGGACACCGGGGAGCTGTTTTTT. Its protein is CATSDLTSGRDTGELFF.

This clone was observed a few times. The chain employs TRBV5-6 and TRBJ1-2; D gene ambiguous. CDR1 is SGHDT and CDR2 is YYEEEE in the germline V gene. The V and J ends lost 7 bases and 7 bases respectively, with 17 bases between them. The length of the CDR3 is 13 residues. The CDR3 DNA reads TGTGCCAGCTCGCGGAATTCAGCTACTGGCTACACCTTC. Translation: CASSRNSATGYTF. Based on the CDR3 plus reference TRBV5-6 and TRBJ1-2, the full variable domain is DAGVTQSPTHLIKTRGQQVTLRCSPKSGHDTVSWYQQALGQGPQFIFQYYEEEERQRGNFPDRFSGHQFPNYSSELNVNALLLGDSALYLCASSRNSATGYTFGSGTRLTVV.

This sequence joins TRBV7-3 and TRBJ2-6, with TRBD1 identical over 7 bases. Germline V gives CDR1 SGHTA, CDR2 FQGTGA. The CDR3 is made up of 19 amino acids. With 3 bases clipped from V and 1 base from J, the junction kept 12 bases outside the gene matches. CDR3 DNA sequence: TGTGCCAGCAGCTTTCGGACAGGCCCCTTAGTATCTGGGGCCAACGTCCTGACTTTC. It codes for CASSFRTGPLVSGANVLTF. Using reference TRBV7-3 and TRBJ2-6 for the parts outside the CDR3, the full variable domain is GAGVSQTPSNKVTEKGKYVELRCDPISGHTALYWYRQSLGQGPEFLIYFQGTGAADDSGLPNDRFFAVRPEGSVSTLKIQRTERGDSAVYLCASSFRTGPLVSGANVLTFGAGSRLTVL.

The chain couples TRBV7-9 to TRBJ2-5; D gene uncertain. V was cut by 4 bases and J by 4 bases, with 13 bases left in between. The CDR3 sequence is 14 residues long. Germline CDR1 and CDR2: SEHNR and FQNEAQ (reference sequence). The chain's CDR3 is CASSSLPERETQYF. Here the CDR3 DNA reads TGTGCCAGCAGCTCCCTTCCCGAGAGAGAGACCCAGTACTTC. Using reference TRBV7-9 and TRBJ2-5 for the parts outside the CDR3, the full variable domain is DTGVSQNPRHKITKRGQNVTFRCDPISEHNRLYWYRQTLGQGPEFLTYFQNEAQLEKSRLLSDRFSAERPKGSFSTLEIQRTEQGDSAMYLCASSSLPERETQYFGPGTRLLVL.

Only one count was recorded for this clone. The chain links TRBV15 to TRBJ1-1, with D unresolved. The CDR3 covers 13 residues. Germline-derived CDR1 and CDR2 are LNHNV and YYDKDF (reference sequence). The V gene lost 5 bases and the J gene lost 3 bases, with 10 bases spanning the gap. This CDR3 reads CATSGPGYTEAFF. DNA for the CDR3: TGTGCCACCAGCGGACCGGGATACACTGAAGCTTTCTTT.

The J gene is TRBJ1-1, the V gene TRBV12-3 or TRBV12-4; TRBD1 matches 8 bases. The CDR3 totals 13 residues. After removal of 6 bases from V and 4 bases from J, the junction contained 4 bases not matched to a gene. CDR3 DNA: TGTGCCAGCAGACAGGGGGGGAGCACTGAAGCTTTCTTT. This gives the protein CASRQGGSTEAFF.

The V call is TRBV7-3, the J call TRBJ2-1; 8 bases are shared with TRBD2. This CDR3 is 14 amino acids long. The junction had 4 bases not matched to a gene; V was cut back by 3 bases and J by 6 bases. Germline loops: CDR1 SGHTA, CDR2 FQGTGA. The CDR3 loop reads CASSLTGTSNEQFF. In DNA, the CDR3 is TGTGCCAGCAGCTTGACCGGGACTAGCAATGAGCAGTTCTTC.

This chain uses TRBV19 with TRBJ2-3; the match to TRBD1 covers 9 bases. V shed 5 bases, J shed 6 bases, and the junction held 6 bases outside the gene matches. Germline CDR1 reads LNHDA; CDR2 reads SQIVND (reference sequence). The CDR3 sequence is 14 residues long. The CDR3 DNA is TGTGCCAGTAGTTATACAGGGGGCGCGGATACGCAGTATTTT. Residues: CASSYTGGADTQYF. Looking up the rest from reference TRBV19 and TRBJ2-3 gives the full variable domain: DGGITQSPKYLFRKEGQNVTLSCEQNLNHDAMYWYRQDPGQGLRLIYYSQIVNDFQKGDIAEGYSVSREKKESFPLTVTSAQKNPTAFYLCASSYTGGADTQYFGPGTRLTVL.

V and J are TRBV11-3 and TRBJ2-3, with 7 bases lining up with TRBD1. V dropped 5 bases and J dropped 2; count of bases not matched to a gene: 4. The CDR3 has 14 amino acids. CDR1 SGHNT and CDR2 YENEEA come from the germline V gene. CDR3 nucleotides: TGTGCCAGCAGCCCAGGACAGGTCACAGATACGCAGTATTTT. Its protein is CASSPGQVTDTQYF. The full variable domain, in which reference TRBV11-3 and TRBJ2-3 provide the parts outside the CDR3, is EAGVVQSPRYKIIEKKQPVAFWCNPISGHNTLYWYLQNLGQGPELLIRYENEEAVDDSQLPKDRFSAERLKGVDSTLKIQPAELGDSAVYLCASSPGQVTDTQYFGPGTRLTVL.

This clone showed up just a few times. This chain connects TRBV24-1 to TRBJ2-7; D is perhaps TRBD2 (6 bases). The CDR3 loop spans 15 amino acids. The germline V gene encodes CDR1 KGHDR and CDR2 SFDVKD. V was shortened by 3 bases and J by 2 bases, with 13 bases between the two germline ends. CDR3 sequence reads: CATSDGAGFTYEQYF. The CDR3 DNA follows: TGTGCCACCAGTGATGGGGCGGGATTCACCTACGAGCAGTACTTC.

This clone appeared a few times. J is TRBJ2-3 and V is TRBV28, with TRBD1 identical over 8 bases. The CDR3 is 15 residues long. The V segment lost 6 bases and the J segment 3 bases; nucleotides outside the gene matches: 8. CDR1 MDHEN and CDR2 SYDVKM come from the germline V gene. The chain's CDR3 is CASSQTGDVTDTQYF. The CDR3 DNA follows: TGTGCCAGCAGCCAGACAGGGGATGTTACAGATACGCAGTATTTT.

This clone was seen ten or more times. The chain carries TRBV19 and TRBJ2-2, with a possible D match to TRBD2 (6 bases). V was clipped by 5 bases and J by 2 bases, with 12 bases between them. The length of the CDR3 is 15 residues. The V gene's germline CDR1 is LNHDA and CDR2 SQIVND (reference sequence). CDR3 sequence: CASSPGLANTGELFF. The CDR3 nucleotides are TGTGCCAGTAGTCCGGGACTCGCTAACACCGGGGAGCTGTTTTTT.

The chain employs TRBV6-2 or TRBV6-3 and TRBJ1-1, with a possible D match to TRBD1 (5 bases). CDR3 length equals 14 residues. In germline, CDR1 is MNHEY, CDR2 SVGEGT. V was shortened by 4 bases and J by 1 base, with 10 bases between the two germline ends. CDR3 protein: CASSWAGRNTEAFF. CDR3 DNA: TGTGCCAGCAGTTGGGCGGGGCGGAACACTGAAGCTTTCTTT.

V is TRBV6-5 and J is TRBJ1-2; possible D gene TRBD1, 6 bases. The germline V and J ends were trimmed by 0 bases and 8 bases, with 13 bases remaining between them. There are 14 residues in the CDR3. Germline values: CDR1 MNHEY, CDR2 SVGAGI. The chain's CDR3 is CASSYSGRGGGYTF. The CDR3 DNA reads TGTGCCAGCAGTTACTCAGGCAGGGGTGGCGGCTACACCTTC.